The 15 T cell receptor beta chains in this list originate from one sample, sequenced in a study of blood T cell repertoires in COVID-19. The table came from immunoSEQ multiplex PCR; TCRdb's copy has only in-frame clones and leaves some out. In the table there are about 150,000 clones, around 84% of which are singletons. Specimen: peripheral blood. These receptors were obtained from a woman in her forties or fifties with acute or convalescent COVID-19.

This chain links TRBV3-1 (or the pseudogene TRBV3-2) with TRBJ2-2; TRBD1 is a possible D gene (5 bases). V lost 1 base and J lost 6, with 9 bases in between. This CDR3 spans 14 amino acids. Germline V gives CDR1 LGHDT, CDR2 YNNKEL (reference sequence). The CDR3 region is CASSQGVGAGELFF. In DNA form, the CDR3 reads TGTGCCAGCAGCCAAGGTGTAGGGGCCGGGGAGCTGTTTTTT.

The V and J genes are TRBV7-8 and TRBJ1-2; D unclear. Germline CDR1 reads SGHVS; CDR2 reads FQNEAQ. The CDR3 is made up of 14 amino acids. V shed 7 bases and J shed 2 bases, with 14 bases lying between them. CDR3 sequence (DNA): TGTGCCAGCACCCTAACAGAAAGGAACTATGGCTACACCTTC. The encoded protein is CASTLTERNYGYTF.

The genes are TRBV18 and TRBJ2-7; 12 bases are a match to TRBD1. Germline V gene data show CDR1 as KGHSH and CDR2 as LQKENI. V lost 6 bases, J lost 5 bases, and 8 bases stayed unmatched. This CDR3 is built from 15 residues. CDR3 sequence reads: CASSLPGTGGHEQYF. The CDR3 DNA is TGTGCCAGCTCCCTCCCCGGGACAGGGGGCCACGAGCAGTACTTC.

The V call is TRBV7-3, the J call TRBJ1-3; 8 bases fit TRBD1. The CDR3 contains 14 residues. Germline CDR1 and CDR2: SGHTA and FQGTGA. Trimming at V came to 5 bases and at J to 2 bases, leaving 2 bases not matched to a gene. The CDR3 nucleotides read TGTGCCAGCAGCGAGGACAGGGCTGGAAACACCATATATTTT. Protein sequence: CASSEDRAGNTIYF.

The chain recombines TRBV10-3 with TRBJ2-1; no firm D call. Germline CDR1 and CDR2: ENHRY and SYGVKD. V lost 3 bases to trimming and J lost 12 bases, with 9 bases between them. This CDR3 region has 11 residues. CDR3 DNA sequence: TGTGCCATCAGTGATCTAACCACGCAGTTCTTC. It yields the protein CAISDLTTQFF.

The chain employs TRBV29-1 and TRBJ1-1, with D maybe TRBD1 (6 bases). This CDR3 comprises 13 residues. Germline V gene lookup returns CDR1 SQVTM and CDR2 ANQGSEA. With 3 bases removed from V and 5 bases from J, the gap between germline ends came to 13 bases. The CDR3 reads CSVEGWGQTEAFF. In nucleotides, the CDR3 is TGCAGCGTTGAGGGGTGGGGGCAGACTGAAGCTTTCTTT.

The chain employs TRBV4-2 and TRBJ2-7; 7 bases map to TRBD1. The CDR3 covers 17 residues. Per germline, CDR1 LGHNA and CDR2 YNFKEQ. Trimming removed 0 bases from V and 0 bases from J; junction bases left unmatched: 8. Here the CDR3 reads CASSQDGRQGDSYEQYF. The CDR3 coding sequence is TGTGCCAGCAGCCAAGATGGTAGGCAGGGGGACTCCTACGAGCAGTACTTC.

The genes are TRBV11-2 and TRBJ2-6, with 7 positions matching TRBD1. Germline V gene lookup returns CDR1 SGHAT and CDR2 FQNNGV. CDR3 length equals 19 residues. J was trimmed by 2 bases and V by 4 bases; bases with no gene match: 14. The CDR3 bases are TGTGCCAGCAGCTCCCTCCGTCCCGGGACAGTGGCTGGGGCCAACGTCCTGACTTTC. Its protein product is CASSSLRPGTVAGANVLTF.

The chain is built from TRBV6-5 and TRBJ2-1; D is perhaps TRBD1 (5 bases). Looked up from germline, CDR1 is MNHEY and CDR2 is SVGAGI. V was clipped by 2 bases and J by 2 bases, with 7 bases between them. CDR3 size: 14 residues. CDR3 in amino acids: CASSYRGPYNEQFF. In DNA, the CDR3 is TGTGCCAGCAGTTACAGGGGCCCCTACAATGAGCAGTTCTTC.

This rearrangement joins TRBV4-1 to TRBJ1-4, with a weak D call TRBD1 (5 bases). The length of the CDR3 is 14 residues. Germline lookup yields CDR1 MGHRA and CDR2 YSYEKL. V lost 0 bases and J lost 10, with 12 bases in between. This chain's CDR3 is CASSQERQGGKLFF. DNA of the CDR3: TGCGCCAGCAGCCAAGAGAGGCAGGGCGGAAAACTGTTTTTT.

The chain combines TRBV11-1 with TRBJ2-7; no clear D gene. V lost 5 bases to trimming and J lost 4 bases, with 9 bases between them. This CDR3 is built from 12 residues. The germline CDR1 and CDR2 sequences are SGHAT and FQDESV (reference sequence). CDR3 amino acids: CASSPNRYEQYF. In DNA, the CDR3 is TGTGCCAGCAGCCCGAACAGATACGAGCAGTACTTC.

CDR3 amino acids: CASRYRGDGELFF. CDR3 bases: TGTGCCAGCAGGTACAGGGGAGACGGGGAGCTGTTTTTT. This rearrangement joins TRBV2 to TRBJ2-2, with 7 nucleotides matching TRBD1. Germline V gene sequence: CDR1 SNHLY, CDR2 FYNNEI. Trimming at V came to 6 bases and at J to 7 bases, leaving 5 bases not matched to a gene. The CDR3 has 13 residues.

V and J are TRBV9 and TRBJ1-6; TRBD1 matches 10 bases. The CDR3 has 17 residues. Trimming cost V 0 bases and J 6 bases; bases outside gene matches: 6. Germline CDR1 and CDR2: SGDLS and YYNGEE. CDR3 nucleotide sequence: TGTGCCAGCAGCGTAGCCCCCTGGGACAGGGGTAATTCACCCCTCCACTTT. Its protein product is CASSVAPWDRGNSPLHF.

V gene TRBV14 combines with J gene TRBJ2-1, with 8 positions matching TRBD2. The V and J ends lost 0 bases and 7 bases, in that order; junction bases with no gene match: 11. The CDR3 runs to 17 residues. The V gene's germline CDR1 is SGHDN and CDR2 FVKESK. CDR3 in DNA: TGTGCCAGCAGCCAAGATAGACTAGCGCAACCAAGGAATGAGCAGTTCTTC. It encodes CASSQDRLAQPRNEQFF. Full variable domain (rest looked up from reference TRBV14 and TRBJ2-1): EAGVTQFPSHSVIEKGQTVTLRCDPISGHDNLYWYRRVMGKEIKFLLHFVKESKQDESGMPNNRFLAERTGGTYSTLKVQPAELEDSGVYFCASSQDRLAQPRNEQFFGPGTRLTVL.

In its sample, this clone was seen a few times. The gene calls are TRBV2 and TRBJ2-7, with 8 positions matching TRBD1. This CDR3 spans 12 amino acids. V lost 6 bases, J lost 12 bases, and 10 bases stayed unmatched. The germline gives CDR1 SNHLY, CDR2 FYNNEI. The DNA for the CDR3 is TGTGCCAGCAGGGGGACAGGTACAGGAGTGTACTTC. This sequence encodes CASRGTGTGVYF.